This T cell receptor (beta chain) stems from a study of blood T cell repertoires in COVID-19. There are 19 residues in the CDR3. V lost 0 bases and J lost 0, with 18 bases in between. Germline values: CDR1 MGHRA, CDR2 YSYEKL. Profiling relied on immunoSEQ multiplex PCR, and the TCRdb table lists in-frame clones only, not all of them. The data hold roughly 220,000 clones, with under 90% observed a single time. The chain employs TRBV4-1 and TRBJ1-3, with D possibly being TRBD1 (5 bases). The sample comprised peripheral blood. The receptor comes from a woman aged 55-75 years who had recovered from COVID-19. The CDR3 region is CASSQEARQGSNSGNTIYF. The DNA for the CDR3 is TGCGCCAGCAGCCAAGAAGCTAGGCAGGGTTCCAACTCTGGAAACACCATATATTTT.